The next 4 T cell receptor beta chains were all read from a single sample in a study of Ad26.COV2.S vaccination and SARS-CoV-2 variants. The treatment was: over 15 received Ad26.COV2.S at low or high dose, single or two shots; several received placebo; per-sample allocation not given. Sampling was done on day 63 after the first vaccine or placebo injection. The assay was immunoSEQ multiplex PCR, and TCRdb's table has in-frame clones only and misses some. The sample includes 240,000 or so clones, 88% of them seen just once. Sequencing used peripheral blood, obtained in a trial of Ad26.COV2.S vaccine versus placebo. Every receptor here comes from a person aged 18 to 65 who received the Ad26.COV2.S COVID-19 vaccine or a placebo.

This rearrangement joins TRBV3-1 (or the pseudogene TRBV3-2) to TRBJ2-2; 8 nucleotides match TRBD1. J was trimmed by 5 bases and V by 2 bases; bases with no gene match: 7. The CDR3 loop spans 16 amino acids. Germline CDR1 reads LGHDT; CDR2 reads YNNKEL (reference sequence). The CDR3 sequence: CASSQRQGAGTGELFF. The DNA for the CDR3 is TGTGCCAGCAGCCAACGTCAGGGGGCCGGGACCGGGGAGCTGTTTTTT.

The chain employs TRBV7-2 and TRBJ1-1, with unresolved D. This CDR3 has 13 amino acids. Germline V gene sequence: CDR1 SGHTA, CDR2 FQGNSA. V dropped 9 bases and J dropped 0 bases, with 11 bases sitting between them. CDR3 sequence (DNA): TGTGCCAGTATATTGGGTTTGAACACTGAAGCTTTCTTT. Its translation: CASILGLNTEAFF.

In its sample, this clone was seen a few times. The chain is built from TRBV2 and TRBJ2-2, with D tentatively TRBD1 (5 bases). Trimming shortened V by 7 bases and J by 3 bases, and 12 bases separated the two germline ends. This CDR3 region has 14 residues. The germline V gene has CDR1 SNHLY and CDR2 FYNNEI. CDR3 nucleotides: TGTGCCAGCAAGCGTCAGGGCGACACCGGGGAGCTGTTTTTT. It is translated as CASKRQGDTGELFF.

The genes are TRBV10-3 and TRBJ2-5; tentative D call: TRBD1 (5 bases). The V gene's germline CDR1 is ENHRY and CDR2 SYGVKD. The CDR3 consists of 13 residues. V was cut by 4 bases and J by 4 bases, with 10 bases left in between. CDR3 in amino acids: CAISVKGLETQYF. The CDR3 DNA is TGTGCCATCAGTGTTAAGGGGCTAGAGACCCAGTACTTC.